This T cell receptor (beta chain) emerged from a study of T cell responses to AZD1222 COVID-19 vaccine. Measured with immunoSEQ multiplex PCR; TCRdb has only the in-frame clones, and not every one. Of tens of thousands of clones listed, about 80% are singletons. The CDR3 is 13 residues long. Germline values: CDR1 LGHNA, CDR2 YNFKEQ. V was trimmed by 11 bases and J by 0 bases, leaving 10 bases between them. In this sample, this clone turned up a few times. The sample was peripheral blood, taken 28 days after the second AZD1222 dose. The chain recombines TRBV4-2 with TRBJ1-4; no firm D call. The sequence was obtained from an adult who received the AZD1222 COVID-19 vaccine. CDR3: CAGSSSTNEKLFF. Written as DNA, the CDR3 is TGTGCCGGTTCCTCGTCAACTAATGAAAAACTGTTTTTT.